Following are 29 T cell receptor beta chains from one sample sequenced in a study of blood T cell repertoires in COVID-19. Produced via immunoSEQ multiplex PCR; TCRdb's table is partial and in-frame only. The sample has about 190,000 clones; roughly 80% are singletons. Material for sequencing was peripheral blood. The receptors were sampled from a man aged 45-65 years who had recovered from COVID-19.

The V and J genes are TRBV7-2 and TRBJ2-1, with 10 nucleotides matching TRBD2. The V segment lost 5 bases and the J segment 4 bases; nucleotides outside the gene matches: 8. Germline V gives CDR1 SGHTA, CDR2 FQGNSA. The CDR3 loop spans 16 amino acids. The CDR3 is CASSPWASGSYNEQFF. For the CDR3, the DNA is TGTGCCAGCAGCCCGTGGGCTAGCGGGAGTTACAATGAGCAGTTCTTC.

This clone has only a few counts. An end of the junction differs from the germline gene, which may be a read error. The rearrangement joins TRBV13 to TRBJ2-7, with TRBD2 matching 14 bases. The CDR3 sequence is 18 residues long. The germline CDR1 and CDR2 sequences are PRHDT and FYEKMQ (reference sequence). The chain's CDR3 is CASSIGLAGGHNSYEQYF. CDR3 in DNA: TGTGCCAGCAGCATAGGACTAGCGGGAGGCCATAACTCCTACGAGCAGTACTTC. Combining the CDR3 with reference TRBV13 and TRBJ2-7 gives the whole variable domain AAGVIQSPRHLIKEKRETATLKCYPIPRHDTVYWYQQGPGQDPQFLISFYEKMQSDKGSIPDRFSAQQFSDYHSELNMSSLELGDSALYFCASSIGLAGGHNSYEQYFGPGTRLTVT.

This chain uses TRBV11-3 with TRBJ2-2; tentatively, D is TRBD1 (5 bases). Trimming took off 1 base at V and 5 bases at J, with 11 bases between the two ends. The germline gives CDR1 SGHNT, CDR2 YENEEA. The CDR3 is made up of 15 amino acids. The CDR3 is CASSLVQGGTGELFF. The CDR3 DNA is TGTGCCAGCAGCTTAGTCCAGGGTGGGACCGGGGAGCTGTTTTTT.

As DNA, the CDR3 is TGCGCCAGCAGCTTGGCGCAGGGGGCTGAAGGCTACACCTTC. Translated: CASSLAQGAEGYTF. This chain joins TRBV5-1 and TRBJ1-2; 8 nucleotides agree with TRBD1. Germline CDR1 and CDR2: SGHRS and YFSETQ. CDR3 length: 14 amino acids. V shed 0 bases and J 8 bases; nucleotides not matched to a gene: 6. The full variable domain, in which reference TRBV5-1 and TRBJ1-2 provide the parts outside the CDR3, is KAGVTQTPRYLIKTRGQQVTLSCSPISGHRSVSWYQQTPGQGLQFLFEYFSETQRNKGNFPGRFSGRQFSNSRSEMNVSTLELGDSALYLCASSLAQGAEGYTFGSGTRLTVV.

The J gene is TRBJ2-3, the V gene TRBV28, with D possibly being TRBD1 (6 bases). There are 15 residues in the CDR3. Germline V gene lookup returns CDR1 MDHEN and CDR2 SYDVKM. V was clipped by 4 bases and J by 3 bases, with 14 bases between them. CDR3 sequence: CASSSRGGGTDTQYF. CDR3 DNA: TGTGCCAGCAGTTCTAGAGGGGGTGGGACAGATACGCAGTATTTT.

This clone was seen a few times. The chain carries TRBV19 and TRBJ1-2; perhaps TRBD1 as D (6 bases). CDR3 length: 15 residues. Per the germline V gene, CDR1 is LNHDA and CDR2 is SQIVND (reference sequence). V lost 7 bases and J lost 7, with 22 bases in between. CDR3 nucleotides: TGTGCCAGTATAAGGCGAGGTGGACAGACGGGTGGCTACACCTTC. Translated, it gives CASIRRGGQTGGYTF.

The gene calls are TRBV7-2 and TRBJ2-7, with 9 bases matching TRBD1. In germline, CDR1 is SGHTA, CDR2 FQGNSA. This CDR3 region has 15 residues. The V segment lost 4 bases and the J segment 1 base; nucleotides outside the gene matches: 5. CDR3 bases: TGTGCCAGCAGCTCGAACAGGGGGCCATCCTACGAGCAGTACTTC. This gives the protein CASSSNRGPSYEQYF.

This rearrangement joins TRBV6-5 to TRBJ2-2; 10 bases are a match to TRBD1. Germline V gene sequence: CDR1 MNHEY, CDR2 SVGAGI. CDR3 length: 15 amino acids. V gave up 5 bases and J gave up 6 bases; unmatched junction bases: 6. The CDR3 here is CASSRDRGFAGELFF. The DNA for the CDR3 is TGTGCCAGCAGTCGGGACAGGGGATTCGCCGGGGAGCTGTTTTTT.

The chain carries TRBV12-5 and TRBJ1-5; 7 nucleotides match TRBD1. Germline V lookup: CDR1 LGHNT, CDR2 FRNRAP. The CDR3 spans 16 residues. With V trimmed by 1 base and J by 0 bases, 3 bases remained unmatched. The CDR3, as DNA: TGTGCTAGTGGTTTGGGACAGGGCCATAGCAATCAGCCCCAGCATTTT. Translating gives CASGLGQGHSNQPQHF.

The chain is built from TRBV4-3 and TRBJ2-4; perhaps TRBD2 as D (6 bases). The CDR3 extends over 15 amino acids. Trimming pared 0 bases from V and 6 bases from J, leaving 12 bases between. Germline loops: CDR1 LGHNA, CDR2 YSLEER. This chain's CDR3 is CASSQDTGGTNIQYF. The DNA of the CDR3 is TGCGCCAGCAGCCAAGATACGGGCGGGACAAACATTCAGTACTTC.

The rearrangement links TRBV6-2 or TRBV6-3 to TRBJ2-1; 7 nucleotides agree with TRBD2. Germline V gives CDR1 MNHEY, CDR2 SVGEGT. Unmatched junction bases numbered 18, after V lost 2 bases and J lost 8 bases. The CDR3 totals 18 residues. CDR3 residues: CASSYRPGGRAPLDEQFF. CDR3 DNA sequence: TGTGCCAGCAGTTACCGCCCTGGGGGGAGGGCCCCCCTCGATGAGCAGTTCTTC.

The chain links TRBV7-2 to TRBJ2-7, with D uncertain. The ends were cut back, 5 bases at V and 3 bases at J, with 11 bases in the middle. Germline CDR1 and CDR2: SGHTA and FQGNSA. The CDR3 has 13 residues. The CDR3 here is CASSPFTSYEQYF. CDR3 DNA sequence: TGTGCCAGCAGCCCATTTACCAGCTACGAGCAGTACTTC.

The V call is TRBV25-1, the J call TRBJ2-5; TRBD1 aligns across 9 bases. The CDR3 loop spans 14 amino acids. Germline V gene data show CDR1 as MGHDK and CDR2 as SYGVNS. V lost 8 bases and J lost 4; bases outside the gene matches: 8. CDR3 loop: CASVGGTGRETQYF. Written as DNA, the CDR3 is TGTGCCAGCGTCGGTGGGACAGGGAGAGAGACCCAGTACTTC.

The chain carries TRBV5-8 and TRBJ2-7; 9 bases map to TRBD2. The V segment lost 4 bases and the J segment 4 bases; nucleotides outside the gene matches: 12. This CDR3 comprises 16 residues. The germline V gene has CDR1 SGHTS and CDR2 YDEGEE. The CDR3 spells CASSGARGSGSYEQYF. The CDR3 DNA is TGTGCCAGCAGCGGGGCCCGGGGTAGCGGGAGTTACGAGCAGTACTTC.

To note about this clone: Other DNA sequences in the sample encode the same CDR3. V usage is TRBV5-6 and J usage is TRBJ2-3, with D uncertain. Germline V CDR1 and CDR2: SGHDT, YYEEEE. Trimming removed 2 bases at V and 1 base at J, with 5 bases between. The CDR3 sequence is 13 residues long. The CDR3: CASSLTGTDTQYF. The CDR3 region has the DNA TGTGCCAGCAGCTTAACTGGCACAGATACGCAGTATTTT.

The chain carries TRBV6-2 or TRBV6-3 and TRBJ1-3, with a weak D call TRBD1 (5 bases). The CDR3 has 14 residues. The V gene lost 7 bases and the J gene lost 0 bases, with 10 bases spanning the gap. The germline gives CDR1 MNHEY, CDR2 SVGEGT. CDR3 region: CASNPDNSGNTIYF. CDR3 DNA: TGTGCCAGCAACCCGGACAACTCTGGAAACACCATATATTTT.

The chain employs TRBV6-6 and TRBJ2-1; no definite D call. Germline-derived CDR1 and CDR2 are MNHNY and SVGAGI (reference sequence). The CDR3 covers 15 residues. V shed 6 bases and J shed 6 bases, with 18 bases lying between them. The CDR3 DNA sequence: TGTGCCAGCAGATATGACTCTAGTCCAAGCAATGAGCAGTTCTTC. This codes for CASRYDSSPSNEQFF.

The chain combines TRBV19 with TRBJ2-2, with TRBD2 matching 7 bases. The germline V gene has CDR1 LNHDA and CDR2 SQIVND (reference sequence). V was pared by 6 bases and J by 3 bases, with 4 bases of the junction left unmatched. The CDR3 length is 14 residues. CDR3 nucleotide sequence: TGTGCCAGTAGAAGGGAGGGGTACACCGGGGAGCTGTTTTTT. The encoded protein is CASRREGYTGELFF.

CDR3 coding DNA: TGCGCCAGCAGCCACCGGGACTTAGGGGATACGCAGTATTTT. Translation: CASSHRDLGDTQYF. This chain uses TRBV4-1 with TRBJ2-3; D is possibly TRBD2 (6 bases). Deletions cut 3 bases from V and 6 bases from J, with 13 bases between. The CDR3 loop spans 14 amino acids. The germline CDR1 and CDR2 sequences are MGHRA and YSYEKL.

V usage is TRBV15 and J usage is TRBJ2-3; D uncertain. There are 14 residues in the CDR3. Germline V gives CDR1 LNHNV, CDR2 YYDKDF (reference sequence). V was cut by 4 bases and J by 0 bases, with 8 bases left in between. As DNA, the CDR3 is TGTGCCACCAGCACGCGAATCAGCACAGATACGCAGTATTTT. This translates into CATSTRISTDTQYF.

The chain employs TRBV19 and TRBJ2-7; 10 bases are a match to TRBD1. The CDR3 runs to 19 residues. The germline V gene encodes CDR1 LNHDA and CDR2 SQIVND (reference sequence). The V and J ends lost 5 bases and 2 bases, in that order; junction bases with no gene match: 18. CDR3 amino acids: CASSPIGTGERLGTYEQYF. CDR3 in DNA: TGTGCCAGTAGTCCGATAGGGACAGGGGAAAGGTTAGGCACCTACGAGCAGTACTTC.

The chain uses TRBV10-3 and TRBJ1-2; D gene unclear. CDR1 and CDR2 (germline): ENHRY, SYGVKD. V lost 0 bases and J lost 4, with 6 bases in between. The CDR3 totals 13 residues. The CDR3, as DNA: TGTGCCATCAGTGAGTCGGTTAGCTATGGCTACACCTTC. This encodes CAISESVSYGYTF.

This chain uses TRBV7-3 with TRBJ2-6, with 7 bases matching TRBD1. CDR3 length: 16 amino acids. Per germline, CDR1 SGHTA and CDR2 FQGTGA. V was clipped by 5 bases and J by 4 bases; unmatched bases: 8. CDR3 sequence reads: CASSNADRAGANVLTF. The DNA for the CDR3 is TGTGCCAGCAGCAACGCCGACAGGGCCGGGGCCAACGTCCTGACTTTC.

The genes are TRBV6-1 and TRBJ1-2, with 7 bases identical to TRBD1. Germline lookup yields CDR1 MNHNS and CDR2 SASEGT. After removal of 0 bases from V and 8 bases from J, the junction contained 6 bases not matched to a gene. CDR3 length equals 14 residues. DNA for the CDR3: TGTGCCAGCAGTGAAGCGGGACAGCAACTCGGCTACACCTTC. Amino acid sequence: CASSEAGQQLGYTF.

The chain joins TRBV5-6 to TRBJ2-1, with 12 nucleotides matching TRBD2. CDR3 length: 18 amino acids. Germline trimming cut 1 base from V and 4 bases from J; bases unmatched to any gene: 9. Looked up from germline, CDR1 is SGHDT and CDR2 is YYEEEE. This chain's CDR3 is CASSLWISTSGSYNEQFF. Written as DNA, the CDR3 is TGTGCCAGCAGCTTGTGGATTTCGACTAGCGGGAGTTACAATGAGCAGTTCTTC. Full variable domain (remainder filled in from reference TRBV5-6 and TRBJ2-1): DAGVTQSPTHLIKTRGQQVTLRCSPKSGHDTVSWYQQALGQGPQFIFQYYEEEERQRGNFPDRFSGHQFPNYSSELNVNALLLGDSALYLCASSLWISTSGSYNEQFFGPGTRLTVL.

CDR3 sequence (DNA): TGTGCCAGCAGTTTAAGGACAGGGGCTCTTGAAAAACTGTTTTTT. It codes for CASSLRTGALEKLFF. V gene TRBV6-5 combines with J gene TRBJ1-4, with 9 bases aligning to TRBD1. CDR3 length: 15 residues. V lost 4 bases, J lost 7 bases, and 7 bases stayed unmatched. CDR1 is MNHEY and CDR2 is SVGAGI in the germline V gene.

This chain uses TRBV30 with TRBJ1-4; D call uncertain. V was clipped by 0 bases and J by 3 bases, with 11 bases between them. CDR1 is GTSNPN and CDR2 is SVGIG in the germline V gene (reference sequence). The CDR3 sequence is 15 residues long. The CDR3 coding sequence is TGTGCCTGGAGTGTAGGAGGGTTCGCTAATGAAAAACTGTTTTTT. Amino acids: CAWSVGGFANEKLFF.

This clone has more than one count but fewer than ten. The gene calls are TRBV6-5 and TRBJ2-1; 7 bases map to TRBD2. CDR1 and CDR2 from the germline V gene are MNHEY and SVGAGI. The CDR3 contains 14 residues. Losses at the gene ends were 10 bases for V and 5 bases for J; bases not matched to a gene: 11. The CDR3 DNA is TGTGCCATCCCACCCACTAGCGAAAACAATGAGCAGTTCTTC. It specifies CAIPPTSENNEQFF.

V is TRBV6-1 and J is TRBJ2-7; D not resolved. With 2 bases removed from V and 3 bases from J, the gap between germline ends came to 14 bases. The CDR3 covers 15 residues. Germline assignment: CDR1 MNHNS and CDR2 SASEGT. The CDR3 DNA sequence: TGTGCCAGCAGTGAATTTTCTGGCGGTTACTACGAGCAGTACTTC. It codes for CASSEFSGGYYEQYF.